The 22 T cell receptor beta chains below come from one sample, sequenced in a study of regulatory T cells in long-lasting Graves disease. The time point is: persistent/refractory GD, antithyroid drugs over 5 years with positive TRAb. PBMC-extracted RNA yielded the TCR library. Combining iRepertoire HTBI primers with Arm-PCR of CDR3 regions, the authors built TCR beta libraries. One entry per CDR3 protein, called by TCRdb with MiXCR from the multiplex PCR reads. Here the sample spans roughly 450,000 distinct CDR3 sequences, 20% being singletons. The material sequenced was peripheral blood mononuclear cells (PBMCs), taken when the disease was refractory, from a patient treated with antithyroid drugs. The receptors originated from a female donor with Graves disease.

There are many counts of this clonotype. This chain uses TRBV7-2 with TRBJ1-5; no reliable D call. V shed 5 bases and J shed 1 base, with 9 bases lying between them. The CDR3 is 14 amino acids. CDR1 is SGHTA and CDR2 is FQGNSA in the germline V gene. The CDR3 region has the DNA TGTGCCAGCAGCCCTCTCGGCAGCAATCAGCCCCAGCATTTT. It translates to CASSPLGSNQPQHF.

Many counts were recorded for this clonotype. The chain recombines TRBV7-2 with TRBJ2-7; no clear D. CDR3 length: 14 residues. Germline lookup yields CDR1 SGHTA and CDR2 FQGNSA. V shed 3 bases and J shed 3 bases, with 12 bases lying between them. The CDR3 DNA is TGTGCCAGCAGCTTGGCCCCAGTGGGCTACGAGCAGTACTTC. This encodes CASSLAPVGYEQYF.

Only a few counts were recorded for this clonotype. V usage is TRBV27 and J usage is TRBJ2-7; tentatively, D is TRBD1 or TRBD2 (5 bases each). Trimming took off 8 bases at V and 3 bases at J, with 14 bases between the two ends. CDR3 length equals 13 residues. Germline CDR1 MNHEY, CDR2 SMNVEV (reference sequence). The CDR3 loop reads CASGDRPHYEQYF. The CDR3 bases are TGTGCCAGCGGGGACCGTCCCCACTACGAGCAGTACTTC.

This clonotype was seen ten or more times. This sequence joins TRBV29-1 and TRBJ1-4; D gene unclear. Germline CDR1 is SQVTM and CDR2 is ANQGSEA. There are 12 residues in the CDR3. For the CDR3, the DNA is TGCAGTGGGTCCTCAACTAATGAAAAACTGTTTTTT. It translates to CSGSSTNEKLFF. The full variable domain, in which reference TRBV29-1 and TRBJ1-4 provide the parts outside the CDR3, is SAVISQKPSRDICQRGTSLTIQCQVDSQVTMMFWYRQQPGQSLTLIATANQGSEATYESGFVIDKFPISRPNLTFSTLTVSNMSPEDSSIYLCSGSSTNEKLFFGSGTQLSVL.

This clonotype was detected many times. This CDR3 is CASSRTGYEQYF. The DNA for the CDR3 is TGTGCCAGCAGTCGTACAGGCTACGAGCAGTACTTC. The rearrangement uses TRBV12-3 or TRBV12-4 and TRBJ2-7; D is possibly TRBD1 (5 bases). This CDR3 has 12 amino acids. V was clipped by 5 bases and J by 3 bases, with 8 bases between them.

The chain has TRBV9 and TRBJ2-7, with unresolved D. Trimming left V 0 bases short and J 3 bases short, with 7 bases between. Germline V CDR1 and CDR2: SGDLS, YYNGEE. CDR3 length: 13 amino acids. The CDR3 region has the DNA TGTGCCAGCAGCGTAGGGCTAGGCTACGAGCAGTACTTC. This gives the protein CASSVGLGYEQYF.

This clonotype came up many times. The V gene is TRBV6-1, the J gene TRBJ1-1; 8 bases fit TRBD1. Germline CDR1 is MNHNS and CDR2 is SASEGT. The CDR3 is 15 amino acids. J gave up 1 base and V 6 bases, and 7 bases lay outside the gene matches. The CDR3 DNA is TGTGCCAGCAGGATAGACGGGACAGGGAACACTGAAGCTTTCTTT. Translating gives CASRIDGTGNTEAFF.

This clonotype has only a few counts. A read error is likely here: a far larger clone is one base away. No conserved phenylalanine or tryptophan is present at the end of the CDR3, so a read error is the likely explanation. This chain connects TRBV3-1 to TRBJ2-5, with TRBD2 as a possible D gene (6 bases). TRBJ2-7 explains the end of the DNA better; the J call may be wrong. The CDR3 contains 15 residues. Germline CDR1 is LGHDT and CDR2 is YNNKEL (reference sequence). The CDR3 DNA follows: TGTGCCAGCAGCCAAGACGGGGGTTTTTCCTACGAGCAGTACCTC. It codes for CASSQDGGFSYEQYL.

The V gene is TRBV13, the J gene TRBJ1-2; the match to TRBD1 covers 7 bases. This CDR3 comprises 14 residues. The trim removed 6 bases at V and 8 bases at J, leaving 12 bases unmatched. The germline CDR1 and CDR2 sequences are PRHDT and FYEKMQ (reference sequence). The CDR3 reads CASRPTGSGEGYTF. CDR3 nucleotides: TGTGCCAGCAGACCGACAGGGAGTGGGGAAGGCTACACCTTC.

This clonotype was found a few times. This rearrangement joins TRBV29-1 to TRBJ1-1, with TRBD1 as a possible D gene (5 bases). Germline lookup yields CDR1 SQVTM and CDR2 ANQGSEA. This CDR3 comprises 14 residues. Trimming stripped 4 bases from V and 5 bases from J, with 17 bases between. The CDR3 nucleotides read TGCAGCGTTGTAAGGGACGTCTCGAATACTGAAGCTTTCTTT. It is translated as CSVVRDVSNTEAFF.

The chain joins TRBV19 to TRBJ1-1; no clear D. Germline V CDR1 and CDR2: LNHDA, SQIVND (reference sequence). V gave up 8 bases and J gave up 2 bases, with 15 bases separating them. The CDR3 sequence is 14 residues long. DNA for the CDR3: TGTGCCAGTGGCTCCGGGAGGAGTAACACTGAAGCTTTCTTT. This codes for CASGSGRSNTEAFF.

The CDR3 DNA reads as TGTGCCAGCAGACGGGACAGAGAAATAAACAATGAGCAGTTCTTC. Its translation: CASRRDREINNEQFF. This chain connects TRBV2 to TRBJ2-1; 7 bases are shared with TRBD1. From germline, CDR1 is SNHLY and CDR2 FYNNEI. The ends lost 6 bases at V and 5 bases at J; junction bases unmatched: 10. The CDR3 is 15 amino acids. Drawing the rest from reference TRBV2 and TRBJ2-1, the complete variable domain is EPEVTQTPSHQVTQMGQEVILRCVPISNHLYFYWYRQILGQKVEFLVSFYNNEISEKSEIFDDQFSVERPDGSNFTLKIRSTKLEDSAMYFCASRRDREINNEQFFGPGTRLTVL.

Ten or more counts support this clonotype. The rearrangement joins TRBV6-1 to TRBJ2-7, with TRBD2 matching 15 bases. Germline V lookup: CDR1 MNHNS, CDR2 SASEGT. J was trimmed by 1 base and V by 5 bases; bases with no gene match: 6. The CDR3 consists of 17 residues. The CDR3 reads CASSPPGLAGGSYEQYF. CDR3 DNA: TGTGCCAGCAGTCCTCCGGGACTAGCGGGAGGATCCTACGAGCAGTACTTC.

This clonotype was picked up many times. The chain couples TRBV12-3 or TRBV12-4 to TRBJ2-5; 11 nucleotides align to TRBD1. The ends lost 9 bases at V and 5 bases at J; junction bases unmatched: 11. The CDR3 length is 15 residues. This CDR3 is CASEKAGQGEETQYF. The CDR3 DNA follows: TGTGCCAGTGAAAAAGCGGGACAGGGGGAGGAGACCCAGTACTTC.

This clonotype has a handful of counts. The chain employs TRBV5-1 and TRBJ1-5; 8 bases agree with TRBD1. Germline-derived CDR1 and CDR2 are SGHRS and YFSETQ. This CDR3 has 19 amino acids. Trimming at V came to 0 bases and at J to 4 bases, leaving 15 bases not matched to a gene. The CDR3: CASSLEWAGGVVVNQPQHF. The CDR3 coding sequence is TGCGCCAGCAGCTTGGAGTGGGCAGGGGGCGTTGTAGTTAATCAGCCCCAGCATTTT.

CDR3 loop: CASSPGTAAAEAFF. The CDR3 nucleotides read TGTGCCAGCAGCCCCGGGACAGCCGCCGCTGAAGCTTTCTTT. This chain connects TRBV25-1 to TRBJ1-1; 7 bases fit TRBD1. CDR1 MGHDK and CDR2 SYGVNS come from the germline V gene. The CDR3 consists of 14 residues. Losses at the gene ends were 6 bases for V and 6 bases for J; bases not matched to a gene: 10.

This clonotype was counted between two and nine times. The chain joins TRBV6-2 or TRBV6-3 to TRBJ2-6, with 8 bases matching TRBD2. Germline assignment: CDR1 MNHEY and CDR2 SVGEGT. This CDR3 has 18 residues. With V trimmed by 6 bases and J by 0 bases, 10 bases remained unmatched. CDR3 region: CASRRPGLGSSGANVLTF. CDR3 nucleotide sequence: TGTGCCAGCAGACGGCCGGGACTAGGCAGCTCTGGGGCCAACGTCCTGACTTTC.

The chain joins TRBV3-1 to TRBJ2-7; no reliable D call. This CDR3 has 13 residues. Germline V lookup: CDR1 LGHDT, CDR2 YNNKEL (reference sequence). V was clipped by 3 bases and J by 4 bases, with 10 bases between them. The CDR3 DNA follows: TGTGCCAGCAGCCAGAGACGAGGTTACGAGCAGTACTTC. Its protein is CASSQRRGYEQYF.

This clonotype was recorded at least ten times. V and J are TRBV12-3 or TRBV12-4 and TRBJ2-2; 8 nucleotides line up with TRBD2. This CDR3 is 18 amino acids long. V shed 1 base and J 6 bases; nucleotides not matched to a gene: 13. The CDR3 region is CASSLGSSGRGRAGELFF. As DNA, the CDR3 is TGTGCCAGCAGTTTAGGGTCCAGCGGGAGAGGAAGAGCCGGGGAGCTGTTTTTT.

This clonotype was counted many times. V gene TRBV12-3 or TRBV12-4 combines with J gene TRBJ2-7; D call uncertain. Trimming took off 3 bases at V and 5 bases at J, with 8 bases between the two ends. This CDR3 region has 12 residues. This chain's CDR3 is CASSLESHEQYF. The CDR3 region has the DNA TGTGCCAGCAGTTTGGAGTCCCACGAGCAGTACTTC.

This clonotype has only a few counts. The rearrangement links TRBV5-4 to TRBJ2-5; 9 nucleotides line up with TRBD1. The CDR3 length is 13 residues. V shed 5 bases and J 5 bases; nucleotides not matched to a gene: 4. Germline V lookup: CDR1 SGHNT, CDR2 YYREEE (reference sequence). CDR3 amino acids: CASRTTGGETQYF. Written as DNA, the CDR3 is TGTGCCAGCAGGACGACAGGGGGGGAGACCCAGTACTTC.

V is TRBV20-1 and J is TRBJ2-7; the match to TRBD1 covers 9 bases. Looked up from germline, CDR1 is DFQATT and CDR2 is SNEGSKA (reference sequence). This CDR3 contains 15 residues. Trimming took 6 bases from V and 0 from J; bases not matched to a gene: 9. The chain's CDR3 is CSAPMDRGNSYEQYF. In DNA form, the CDR3 reads TGCAGTGCCCCCATGGACAGGGGAAACTCCTACGAGCAGTACTTC.